What follows describes a single T cell receptor (beta chain). Specified treatment: approximately 18 received Ad26.COV2.S at low or high dose, single or two shots; about 5 received placebo; per-sample allocation not given. Samples came from day 63 after the first vaccine or placebo injection. This sample stems from a study of Ad26.COV2.S vaccination and SARS-CoV-2 variants. Germline CDR1 reads MDHEN; CDR2 reads SYDVKM. Trimming removed 1 base from V and 8 bases from J, with 15 bases in between. This CDR3 contains 16 residues. Only in-frame clones appear in the TCRdb table, and some are missing; sequencing was by immunoSEQ multiplex PCR. This sample has around 340,000 clones, with 75% to 90% found just once.

This TCR was recovered from a person between 18 and 59 years old who received the Ad26.COV2.S COVID-19 vaccine or a placebo. This specimen was peripheral blood, taken in a trial of Ad26.COV2.S vaccine versus placebo. The chain links TRBV28 to TRBJ1-6; D call uncertain. DNA of the CDR3: TGTGCCAGCAGTTTATCCTCGGGTGCAGGCCATTCACCCCTCCACTTT. This codes for CASSLSSGAGHSPLHF.